This note documents a single TCR beta chain sequence. Antigen specificity is unknown. This entry comes from a study of cytomegalovirus exposure and HLA in healthy donors. Study-level points and caveats: After further analysis at a later stage, 16,951 TCR beta sequences were associated with HLA alleles at 0.05 false discovery rate. As a later analysis revealed, the rate of TCR association differed by HLA locus, with DRB1 most and HLA-C fewest.

Germline CDR1 and CDR2: SQVTM and ANQGSEA. V was pared by 3 bases and J by 2 bases, with 10 bases between. There are 13 residues in the CDR3. PCR employed 60 Vbeta and 13 Jbeta primers. Generated by immunoSEQ multiplex PCR, the TCRdb table keeps only in-frame clones and is missing some. The sample contains about 250,000 clones, around 83% of which appear only once. The sample was PBMCs. The receptor was isolated from a girl aged 2-15 years in good health and CMV-seronegative. This chain joins TRBV29-1 and TRBJ1-2, with D unresolved. DNA of the CDR3: TGCAGCGTTGACTCGGCGGAGAACTATGGCTACACCTTC. Translating it yields CSVDSAENYGYTF.